One T cell receptor beta chain is described in this entry. As yet, its antigen is unknown. For TCRbeta, the library was prepared with unique molecular identifiers. MiXCR, run by TCRdb on the PCR reads, gives a single entry per CDR3 protein. The repertoire holds about 420,000 distinct CDR3 sequences, with roughly 17% as singletons. The data derive from a study of T-cell reconstitution after alpha-beta-depleted transplantation in children. Notes on the study in general: From newly produced T cells came most of the T-cell counts and diversity one year after transplant. As was reported, about two months after transplant, alpha-beta T cells came from several hundred expanded graft clones. Surviving recipient T cells and intrathymic progenitors accounted for some patients' high TCRbeta diversity at day 60.

The CDR3 spans 16 residues. From germline, CDR1 is SGDLS and CDR2 YYNGEE. Trimming removed 0 bases from V and 2 bases from J; junction bases left unmatched: 5. This sequence joins TRBV9 and TRBJ2-3; 8 bases fit TRBD1. The sequence derives from a boy in the first two years of life who had a stem cell transplant for Wiskott-Aldrich syndrome, so the T cells may come from the graft donor. The source was PBMCs, mostly from graft donor cells, collected 360 days after TCRalphabeta/CD19-depleted stem cell transplant. CDR3 sequence: CASSVAQGALTDTQYF. The CDR3 region has the DNA TGTGCCAGCAGCGTAGCTCAGGGGGCGCTCACAGATACGCAGTATTTT.